The 30 T cell receptor beta chains below were found in one sample sequenced in a study of early T cells in non-severe SARS-CoV-2 infection. MiXCR, applied by TCRdb to the 5' RACE reads, yields one record per CDR3 protein. The sample holds about 50,000 distinct CDR3 sequences, 9.3% seen once. Material: whole blood. The receptors come from an adult who was a healthcare worker with PCR-confirmed SARS-CoV-2 infection or an uninfected control (not recorded which).

The chain is built from TRBV28 and TRBJ1-2; maybe TRBD1 (5 bases). The V end lost 8 bases, the J end lost 3 bases, and 19 bases lay between the germline ends. There are 15 residues in the CDR3. Germline-derived CDR1 and CDR2 are MDHEN and SYDVKM. CDR3 nucleotide sequence: TGTGCCAGCGGTGCACCTGCGGGACGGCACTATGGCTACACCTTC. Amino acids: CASGAPAGRHYGYTF.

This chain uses TRBV2 with TRBJ2-7; TRBD1 agrees at 8 bases. The CDR3 is made up of 14 amino acids. V was pared by 6 bases and J by 2 bases, with 6 bases of the junction left unmatched. From germline, CDR1 is SNHLY and CDR2 FYNNEI. This chain's CDR3 is CASRKDRATYEQYF. CDR3 in DNA: TGTGCCAGCAGGAAGGACAGGGCTACCTACGAGCAGTACTTC.

The CDR3 is CASRIGRNEQFF. The CDR3 DNA reads as TGTGCCAGCAGAATAGGGCGTAATGAGCAGTTCTTC. The chain joins TRBV7-9 to TRBJ2-1; D not certain. This CDR3 spans 12 amino acids. The V and J ends lost 6 bases and 7 bases respectively, with 10 bases between them. CDR1 is SEHNR, CDR2 FQNEAQ, per germline (reference sequence).

Only a few counts were recorded for this clonotype. This rearrangement joins TRBV6-1 to TRBJ2-1; TRBD2 agrees at 7 bases. J gave up 12 bases and V 7 bases, and 18 bases lay outside the gene matches. The CDR3 is 15 amino acids. Per the germline V gene, CDR1 is MNHNS and CDR2 is SASEGT. The CDR3 DNA sequence: TGTGCCAGCATTAAAGCGGGACCCAATGGTGACGGGCAGTTCTTC. Amino acids: CASIKAGPNGDGQFF.

There are a few counts of this clonotype. The rearrangement links TRBV5-5 to TRBJ2-1; no definite D call. Germline assignment: CDR1 SGHKS and CDR2 YYEKEE (reference sequence). The CDR3 runs to 15 residues. Trimming cost V 0 bases and J 8 bases, with 15 bases left between them. The CDR3 sequence is CASSLAQREIDEQFF. CDR3 sequence (DNA): TGTGCCAGCAGCTTGGCCCAACGAGAGATTGATGAGCAGTTCTTC.

This clonotype was seen a few times. Here the CDR3 DNA reads TGCAGCGTAGACAAGGGGGCCACTGAAGCTTTCTTT. It translates to CSVDKGATEAFF. This chain joins TRBV29-1 and TRBJ1-1; 7 bases line up with TRBD1. The germline V gene has CDR1 SQVTM and CDR2 ANQGSEA. V lost 6 bases to trimming and J lost 4 bases; unmatched junction nucleotides: 5. The CDR3 has 12 amino acids. The full variable domain, completed using reference TRBV29-1 and TRBJ1-1, is SAVISQKPSRDICQRGTSLTIQCQVDSQVTMMFWYRQQPGQSLTLIATANQGSEATYESGFVIDKFPISRPNLTFSTLTVSNMSPEDSSIYLCSVDKGATEAFFGQGTRLTVV.

This clonotype was picked up many times. J is TRBJ1-1 and V is TRBV6-5, with D possibly TRBD1 on 5 matching bases. Trimming cost V 0 bases and J 5 bases, with 13 bases left between them. Per the germline V gene, CDR1 is MNHEY and CDR2 is SVGAGI. This CDR3 is built from 15 residues. The CDR3 sequence: CASSYSRSGVTEAFF. In DNA form, the CDR3 reads TGTGCCAGCAGTTACTCGAGGTCGGGGGTGACTGAAGCTTTCTTT.

The genes are TRBV7-9 and TRBJ2-7; D may match TRBD1 or TRBD2 (5 bases each). CDR1 and CDR2 from the germline V gene are SEHNR and FQNEAQ (reference sequence). The CDR3 sequence is 14 residues long. The V end was cut by 4 bases, the J end by 5 bases, with 15 bases between. The CDR3 loop reads CASSSGTAFNEQYF. DNA of the CDR3: TGTGCCAGCAGCTCCGGGACGGCGTTCAACGAGCAGTACTTC.

The chain is built from TRBV27 and TRBJ1-4; no clear D gene. The ends were cut back, 8 bases at V and 7 bases at J, with 20 bases in the middle. Germline V CDR1 and CDR2: MNHEY, SMNVEV (reference sequence). The CDR3 is 15 residues long. The CDR3 coding sequence is TGTGCCAGCTCAAGAACGGCGGACCTAATTGAAAAACTGTTTTTT. It translates to CASSRTADLIEKLFF.

This clonotype was seen only a few times. The chain has TRBV28 and TRBJ1-1; possibly TRBD1 for D (6 bases). V was trimmed by 3 bases and J by 0 bases, leaving 8 bases between them. The CDR3 length is 14 residues. The germline CDR1 and CDR2 sequences are MDHEN and SYDVKM. CDR3 amino acids: CASSFTGLNTEAFF. CDR3 nucleotides: TGTGCCAGCAGTTTTACAGGGCTGAACACTGAAGCTTTCTTT.

This clonotype was recorded once. A read error may be the cause here, since a much bigger clone is one base away. This chain uses TRBV3-1 with TRBJ2-2, with D possibly being TRBD1 (5 bases). Germline-derived CDR1 and CDR2 are LGHDT and YNNKEL (reference sequence). The length of the CDR3 is 13 residues. CDR3 DNA: TGTGCCGGCAGCTACCAGGGTTTCGGGGAGCTGTTTTTT. It is translated as CAGSYQGFGELFF.

This clonotype has ten or more counts. This chain uses TRBV6-5 with TRBJ2-2; 8 positions match TRBD2. Germline V CDR1 and CDR2: MNHEY, SVGAGI. The trim removed 6 bases at V and 6 bases at J, leaving 12 bases unmatched. CDR3 length: 16 residues. The CDR3 coding sequence is TGTGCCAGCAGACGAGCGGGAGTGGGTCAGGCCGGGGAGCTGTTTTTT. Protein sequence: CASRRAGVGQAGELFF.

The chain is built from TRBV12-3 or TRBV12-4 and TRBJ2-7, with TRBD1 identical over 10 bases. The CDR3 has 15 amino acids. Germline trimming cut 5 bases from V and 3 bases from J; bases unmatched to any gene: 7. The CDR3 DNA reads as TGTGCCAGCAGTGACGGGACAGGGGCAAACTACGAGCAGTACTTC. Translated, it gives CASSDGTGANYEQYF.

This chain links TRBV6-2 or TRBV6-3 with TRBJ2-2; the D is unclear. V lost 2 bases to trimming and J lost 6 bases, with 13 bases between them. This CDR3 contains 15 residues. The germline V gene has CDR1 MNHEY and CDR2 SVGEGT. CDR3 sequence: CASSYMSKQAGELFF. The CDR3 nucleotides read TGTGCCAGCAGTTACATGTCCAAGCAGGCCGGGGAGCTGTTTTTT.

This clonotype occurred many times. This chain connects TRBV7-2 to TRBJ2-7; 9 bases align to TRBD1. The trim removed 5 bases at V and 2 bases at J, leaving 4 bases unmatched. Looked up from germline, CDR1 is SGHTA and CDR2 is FQGNSA. This CDR3 comprises 14 residues. The CDR3 protein is CASSQGQGPYEQYF. The DNA of the CDR3 is TGTGCCAGCAGCCAGGGACAGGGCCCCTACGAGCAGTACTTC. Drawing the rest from reference TRBV7-2 and TRBJ2-7, the complete variable domain is GAGVSQSPSNKVTEKGKDVELRCDPISGHTALYWYRQSLGQGLEFLIYFQGNSAPDKSGLPSDRFSAERTGGSVSTLTIQRTQQEDSAVYLCASSQGQGPYEQYFGPGTRLTVT.

This clonotype has at least ten counts. The V gene is TRBV2, the J gene TRBJ1-1, with D possibly being TRBD1 (5 bases). Trimming took 1 base from V and 6 from J, leaving 12 bases between them. CDR1 is SNHLY and CDR2 is FYNNEI in the germline V gene. The length of the CDR3 is 14 residues. CDR3 bases: TGTGCCAGCAGTGAAGGGCAGGGTGGAGCTGAAGCTTTCTTT. Its protein product is CASSEGQGGAEAFF.

In its sample, this clonotype was seen many times. V is TRBV3-1 and J is TRBJ1-1; 9 bases map to TRBD1. The CDR3 covers 15 residues. Germline CDR1 LGHDT, CDR2 YNNKEL (reference sequence). Trimming at V came to 3 bases and at J to 0 bases, leaving 2 bases not matched to a gene. The CDR3 sequence: CASSHRDRVNTEAFF. CDR3 nucleotide sequence: TGTGCCAGCAGCCACCGGGACAGGGTGAACACTGAAGCTTTCTTT.

V is TRBV20-1 and J is TRBJ2-5; no clear D gene. The V and J ends lost 5 bases and 1 base respectively, with 14 bases between them. Looked up from germline, CDR1 is DFQATT and CDR2 is SNEGSKA (reference sequence). CDR3 length: 14 residues. The CDR3 loop is CSAWNRRSQETQYF. The DNA for the CDR3 is TGCAGTGCTTGGAACCGACGGAGCCAAGAGACCCAGTACTTC.

This clonotype was observed many times. The chain links TRBV3-1 to TRBJ1-4, with 8 bases matching TRBD1. V lost 6 bases to trimming and J lost 8 bases; unmatched junction nucleotides: 8. CDR3 length equals 14 residues. Germline loops: CDR1 LGHDT, CDR2 YNNKEL (reference sequence). The CDR3 nucleotides are TGTGCCAGCAGTCGACAGGGGAAGTGGGAAAAACTGTTTTTT. Translated: CASSRQGKWEKLFF.

This clonotype was recorded many times. The chain links TRBV6-6 to TRBJ1-2; D gene uncertain. Trimming took 0 bases from V and 2 from J, leaving 7 bases between them. The CDR3 is made up of 14 amino acids. Germline V gene lookup returns CDR1 MNHNY and CDR2 SVGAGI (reference sequence). The CDR3 DNA sequence: TGTGCCAGCAGTTACTCTCCGGGGAACTATGGCTACACCTTC. This sequence encodes CASSYSPGNYGYTF.

V usage is TRBV10-3 and J usage is TRBJ2-1, with TRBD1 identical over 7 bases. This CDR3 region has 13 residues. The J segment lost 13 bases and the V segment lost 3 bases, leaving 9 bases of the junction unmatched. Germline assignment: CDR1 ENHRY and CDR2 SYGVKD. The CDR3 loop is CAISDGTEGSQFF. The CDR3 nucleotides read TGTGCCATCAGTGACGGGACAGAGGGTTCACAGTTCTTC.

This rearrangement joins TRBV29-1 to TRBJ2-1; D is ambiguous. V lost 7 bases and J lost 9, with 22 bases in between. The germline CDR1 and CDR2 sequences are SQVTM and ANQGSEA. CDR3 length equals 14 residues. The CDR3 bases are TGCAGCGCCGGTTTTGGCAGTGTTAGTGCTGAGCAGTTCTTC. Translation: CSAGFGSVSAEQFF.

This clonotype was observed at least ten times. The chain couples TRBV28 to TRBJ2-3; no definite D call. This CDR3 has 13 residues. With 5 bases removed from V and 0 bases from J, the gap between germline ends came to 6 bases. CDR1 is MDHEN, CDR2 SYDVKM, per germline. The CDR3 reads CASSLDSTDTQYF. The CDR3 DNA reads TGTGCCAGCAGTCTGGACAGCACAGATACGCAGTATTTT.

The chain employs TRBV2 and TRBJ1-1; D is unresolved. Trimming pared 11 bases from V and 2 bases from J, leaving 12 bases between. There are 12 residues in the CDR3. The germline V gene has CDR1 SNHLY and CDR2 FYNNEI. The chain's CDR3 is CAGNLSNTEAFF. In DNA form, the CDR3 reads TGTGCCGGTAATTTATCAAACACTGAAGCTTTCTTT.

This chain connects TRBV6-1 to TRBJ2-3; D gene uncertain. Germline CDR1 and CDR2: MNHNS and SASEGT. Trimming cost V 6 bases and J 5 bases, with 15 bases left between them. CDR3 size: 14 residues. The CDR3 spells CASRLGSAVDTQYF. The CDR3 DNA sequence: TGTGCCAGCAGGCTAGGGTCGGCTGTAGATACGCAGTATTTT.

V usage is TRBV25-1 and J usage is TRBJ1-1, with a tentative D call TRBD1 (6 bases). CDR3 length equals 13 residues. Trimming removed 6 bases from V and 5 bases from J, with 13 bases in between. Germline CDR1 MGHDK, CDR2 SYGVNS. CDR3 DNA sequence: TGTGCCAGCAGCACAGGGAGAGGGACTGAAGCTTTCTTT. Amino acids: CASSTGRGTEAFF.

This clonotype came up a few times. The V call is TRBV7-9, the J call TRBJ2-7; D gene unclear. The germline V gene encodes CDR1 SEHNR and CDR2 FQNEAQ (reference sequence). The CDR3 is 12 residues long. Trimming stripped 2 bases from V and 3 bases from J, with 5 bases between. The CDR3 DNA follows: TGTGCCAGCAGCTTATCAAACTACGAGCAGTACTTC. This gives the protein CASSLSNYEQYF.

A remark on this clonotype: A much larger clone is a single base away; this may be a read error. As the CDR3 is not closed by the conserved phenylalanine or tryptophan, this likely results from a read error. The chain employs TRBV6-2 or TRBV6-3 and TRBJ2-1; tentative D call: TRBD1 (6 bases). Between the trimmed V and J ends, which lost 1 base and 6 bases, there was a span of 13 bases. From germline, CDR1 is MNHEY and CDR2 SVGEGT. The CDR3 totals 15 residues. The CDR3 sequence: CASSYLGARSNEQFI. The CDR3 coding sequence is TGTGCCAGCAGTTACTTGGGGGCTAGGAGCAATGAGCAGTTCATC.

This clonotype was counted only a few times. The chain joins TRBV27 to TRBJ2-2; TRBD2 matches at 9 bases. V gave up 8 bases and J gave up 6 bases; unmatched junction bases: 7. The CDR3 is made up of 14 amino acids. CDR1 is MNHEY and CDR2 is SMNVEV in the germline V gene (reference sequence). The CDR3 region has the DNA TGTGCCAGCTTCGGGCTAGCGGGATCCGGGGAGCTGTTTTTT. It yields the protein CASFGLAGSGELFF.

V usage is TRBV29-1 and J usage is TRBJ2-5; D is ambiguous. The ends were cut back, 3 bases at V and 1 base at J, with 9 bases in the middle. There are 13 residues in the CDR3. Looked up from germline, CDR1 is SQVTM and CDR2 is ANQGSEA. CDR3 sequence (DNA): TGCAGCGTTGACGCATCAACCCAAGAGACCCAGTACTTC. This codes for CSVDASTQETQYF.